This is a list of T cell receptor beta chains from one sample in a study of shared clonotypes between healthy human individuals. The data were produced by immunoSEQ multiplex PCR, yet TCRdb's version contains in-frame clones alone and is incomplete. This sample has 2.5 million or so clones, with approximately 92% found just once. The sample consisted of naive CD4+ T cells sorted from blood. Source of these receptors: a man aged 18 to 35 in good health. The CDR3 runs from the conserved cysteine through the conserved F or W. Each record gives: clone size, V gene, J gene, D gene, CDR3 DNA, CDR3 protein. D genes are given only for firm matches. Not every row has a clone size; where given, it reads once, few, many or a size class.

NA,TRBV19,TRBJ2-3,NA,TGTGCCAGTAGTATACAGTACCCGAAAGATACGCAGTATTTT,CASSIQYPKDTQYF
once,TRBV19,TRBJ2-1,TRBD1,TGTGCCAGTAGTAAAGGACAGGTCTCCTACAATGAGCAGTTCTTC,CASSKGQVSYNEQFF
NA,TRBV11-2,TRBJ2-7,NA,TGTGCCAGCAGTCAAACAGGGTTGGAGGGCCCTTATAGTTTC,CASSQTGLEGPYSF
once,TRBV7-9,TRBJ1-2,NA,TGTGCCAGCAGCTTCGCGGTGGGTGGGCAAGCTAACTATGGCTACACCTTC,CASSFAVGGQANYGYTF
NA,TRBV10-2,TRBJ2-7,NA,TGCGCCAGTTCCAGTGGGGATAAGGCCTACGAGCAGTACTTC,CASSSGDKAYEQYF
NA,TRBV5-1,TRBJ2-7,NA,TGCGCCAGCAGCTTGGAGGACGGTCGGTACTACGAGCAGTACTTC,CASSLEDGRYYEQYF
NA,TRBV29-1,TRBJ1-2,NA,TGCAGCGTTGAAGGGACGGGCTATTCTAACTATGGCTACACCTTC,CSVEGTGYSNYGYTF
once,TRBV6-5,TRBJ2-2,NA,TGTGCCAGCAGTTACCGCAGGGGGAACACCGGGGAGCTGTTTTTT,CASSYRRGNTGELFF
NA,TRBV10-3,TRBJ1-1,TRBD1,TGTGCCATCAGTGAGGGGACAGGGATTGGCACTGAAGCTTTCTTT,CAISEGTGIGTEAFF
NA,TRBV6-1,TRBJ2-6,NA,TGTGCCAGCAGCTCATACAGTTCTGGGGCCAACGTCCTGACTTTC,CASSSYSSGANVLTF
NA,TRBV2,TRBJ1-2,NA,TGTGCCAGCACCCGGGACACCGGCTACACCTTC,CASTRDTGYTF
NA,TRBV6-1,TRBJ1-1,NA,TGTGCCAGCAGTCGGGGGGGAGTGAACACTGAAGCTTTCTTT,CASSRGGVNTEAFF
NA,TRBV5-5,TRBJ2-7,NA,TGTGCCAGCAGCTTGGTAGAGGGGGGCTACGAGCAGTACTTC,CASSLVEGGYEQYF
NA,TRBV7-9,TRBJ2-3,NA,TGTGCCAGCAGCCTTTCCGACCCCGGCCCCACAGATACGCAGTATTTT,CASSLSDPGPTDTQYF
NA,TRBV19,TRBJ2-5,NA,TGTGCCAGTAGTCGACGCCCCCCGGAGACCCAGTACTTC,CASSRRPPETQYF
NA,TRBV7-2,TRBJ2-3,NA,TGTGCCAGCAGCCTACTTTCCCCCCGGCCGGGCTCCACAGATACGCAGTATTTT,CASSLLSPRPGSTDTQYF
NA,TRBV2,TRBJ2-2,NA,TGTGCCAGCAGTCGGACAGCCGGGGAGCTGTTTTTT,CASSRTAGELFF
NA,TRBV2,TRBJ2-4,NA,TGTGCCAGCAGTGATCCCAACTCGGGCCAAAACATTCAGTACTTC,CASSDPNSGQNIQYF
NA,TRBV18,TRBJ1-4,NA,TGTGCCAGCTCACCTGGTAGGCGCCCCCGCGGAGCTAATGAAAAACTGTTTTTT,CASSPGRRPRGANEKLFF
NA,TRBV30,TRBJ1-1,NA,TGTGCCTGGAATGGACAACAAGGAACTGAAGCTTTCTTT,CAWNGQQGTEAFF
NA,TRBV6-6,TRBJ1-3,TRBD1,TGTGCCAGCAGCCGCCTCGGACAGGGGTCTGGAAACACCATATATTTT,CASSRLGQGSGNTIYF
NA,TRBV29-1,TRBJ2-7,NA,TGCAGCGTTGGGGGTGTCTCCTACGAGCAGTACTTC,CSVGGVSYEQYF
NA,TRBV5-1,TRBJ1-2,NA,TGCGCCAGCAGCGATCAGGGCGCGGGCTATGGCTACACCTTC,CASSDQGAGYGYTF
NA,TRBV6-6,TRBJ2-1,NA,TGTGCCAGCAGTTATCTGGGAGAGCAGTTCTTC,CASSYLGEQFF
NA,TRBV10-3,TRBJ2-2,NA,TGTGCCATCAGTGACCCACTGGGGGGGCGGGGAACCCGGACCGGGGAGCTGTTTTTT,CAISDPLGGRGTRTGELFF
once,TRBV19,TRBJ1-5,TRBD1,TGTGCCAGTAGTATCTCGGGCCCAGGGGGAAATCAGCCCCAGCATTTT,CASSISGPGGNQPQHF
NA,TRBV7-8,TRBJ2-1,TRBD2,TGTGCCAGCAGCCCGGGACTAGCGGGAGTCGATGAGCAGTTCTTC,CASSPGLAGVDEQFF
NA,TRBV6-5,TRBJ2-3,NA,TGTGCCAGCAGTTACTCCTCTAGCGTCACAGATACGCAGTATTTT,CASSYSSSVTDTQYF
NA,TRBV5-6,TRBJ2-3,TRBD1,TGTGCCAGCAGCTTCGGACAGGGAACAGATACGCAGTATTTT,CASSFGQGTDTQYF
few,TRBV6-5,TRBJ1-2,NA,TGTGCCAGCAGTTACAACAGGGCCTATGGCTACACCTTC,CASSYNRAYGYTF
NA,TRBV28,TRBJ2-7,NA,TGTGCCAGCAGTTCCCCCCCGTCCGAGCAGTACTTC,CASSSPPSEQYF
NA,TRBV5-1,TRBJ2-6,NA,TGCGCCAGCAGCTTGGATCCCGTGAGCTCTGGGGCCAACGTCCTGACTTTC,CASSLDPVSSGANVLTF
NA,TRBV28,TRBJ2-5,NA,TGTGCCAGCAGCCCAGCCGCCTCCCGCCGGGGGTGGGCGCAAGAGACCCAGTACTTC,CASSPAASRRGWAQETQYF
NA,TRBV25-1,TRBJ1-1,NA,TGTGCCAGCACCCGCGGGGGGAACACTGAAGCTTTCTTT,CASTRGGNTEAFF
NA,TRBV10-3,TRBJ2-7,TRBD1,TGTGCCATCAGGGGCGGGACAGGAAACTCCTACGAGCAGTACTTC,CAIRGGTGNSYEQYF
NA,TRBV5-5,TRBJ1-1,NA,TGTGCCAGCAGGGCTACAGGGAACACTGAAGCTTTCTTT,CASRATGNTEAFF
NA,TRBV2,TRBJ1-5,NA,TGTGCCAGCAGGGCAGACAGCAATCAGCCCCAGCATTTT,CASRADSNQPQHF
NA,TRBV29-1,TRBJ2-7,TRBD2,TGCAGCGTCGTACTAGCGGGCGGGGTCTCAGAGCAGTACTTC,CSVVLAGGVSEQYF
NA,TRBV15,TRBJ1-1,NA,TGTGCCACCAGCAGAGATCCCTTAACCGTTCGGAACACTGAAGCTTTCTTT,CATSRDPLTVRNTEAFF
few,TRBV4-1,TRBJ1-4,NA,TGCGCCAGCAGCCAAGATGGGGTGCAAGGGGAGAGACTGTTTTTT,CASSQDGVQGERLFF
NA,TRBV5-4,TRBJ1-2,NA,TGTGCCAGCAGCTTGGGACAGGAGCCATCCTACACCTTC,CASSLGQEPSYTF
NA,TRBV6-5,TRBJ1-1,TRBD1,TGTGCCAGCACCGACACGAGGACAGGGTCCACTGAAGCTTTCTTT,CASTDTRTGSTEAFF
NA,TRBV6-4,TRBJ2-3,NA,TGTGCCAGCAGCCTGCAGGGCGGGACAGATACGCAGTATTTT,CASSLQGGTDTQYF
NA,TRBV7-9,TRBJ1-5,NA,TGTGCCAGCAGCTTGTCCAATCAGCCCCAGCATTTT,CASSLSNQPQHF
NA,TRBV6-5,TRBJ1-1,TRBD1,TGTGCCAGCAGTTACTCGGGACAGATGAACACTGAAGCTTTCTTT,CASSYSGQMNTEAFF
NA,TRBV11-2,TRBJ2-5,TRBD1,TGTGCCAGCAGCCCGGGACAGGTAGTGGGTACCCAGTACTTC,CASSPGQVVGTQYF
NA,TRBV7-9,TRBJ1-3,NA,TGTGCCAGCAGTCGCAACAGCATCTCTGGAAACACCATATATTTT,CASSRNSISGNTIYF